Listed here is a single TCR beta chain. Its antigen is unidentified. The repertoire was sequenced with immunoSEQ multiplex PCR; TCRdb's copy has only in-frame clones and lacks some. The data hold some 86,000 clones, with around 90% observed a single time. With 7 bases removed from V and 10 bases from J, the gap between germline ends came to 14 bases. The CDR3 has 12 residues. Germline lookup yields CDR1 MDHEN and CDR2 SYDVKM. This entry comes from a study of graft-versus-host responses after intestinal transplantation. General study findings and limits: Recipient-marrow GvH clones were detected, some having first appeared in ileum or blood.

Material: unstimulated CD4+ T cells sorted from spleen or lymph node cells, obtained before transplant. This TCR derives from a human donor who was the organ donor for an intestinal transplant. The rearrangement links TRBV28 to TRBJ1-3; D possibly corresponds to TRBD1 (5 bases). As DNA, the CDR3 is TGTGCCAGCATGGGGGGTGGACTGACCATATATTTT. It encodes CASMGGGLTIYF. Together with reference TRBV28 and TRBJ1-3, the CDR3 gives the full variable domain: DVKVTQSSRYLVKRTGEKVFLECVQDMDHENMFWYRQDPGLGLRLIYFSYDVKMKEKGDIPEGYSVSREKKERFSLILESASTNQTSMYLCASMGGGLTIYFGEGSWLTVV.